What follows are 20 T cell receptor beta chains derived from one specimen sequenced in a study of blood T cell repertoires in COVID-19. This table comes from immunoSEQ multiplex PCR, and its TCRdb copy is limited to in-frame clones, with some not included. The table has about 320,000 clones, around 90% seen once. Sequencing input: PBMCs or T cells enriched from blood (not recorded which). These receptors all stem from a man in his fifties or sixties who had recovered from COVID-19.

The gene calls are TRBV24-1 and TRBJ1-1, with TRBD1 identical over 7 bases. In germline, CDR1 is KGHDR, CDR2 SFDVKD. Trimming took 9 bases from V and 7 from J; bases not matched to a gene: 4. CDR3 length equals 11 residues. As DNA, the CDR3 is TGTGCCACCGTCCGGGACAGTGAAGCTTTCTTT. As protein: CATVRDSEAFF.

In this sample, this clone turned up a few times. V gene TRBV5-4 combines with J gene TRBJ2-7; TRBD1 might be the D (5 bases). V dropped 2 bases and J dropped 0 bases, with 12 bases sitting between them. This CDR3 comprises 15 residues. CDR1 SGHNT and CDR2 YYREEE come from the germline V gene (reference sequence). In nucleotides, the CDR3 is TGTGCCAGCAGCTTAAGACAGTCTAGCTCCTACGAGCAGTACTTC. It codes for CASSLRQSSSYEQYF.

This chain uses TRBV15 with TRBJ2-1, with D possibly TRBD2 on 5 matching bases. V shed 0 bases and J shed 3 bases, with 12 bases lying between them. The CDR3 loop spans 16 amino acids. In germline, CDR1 is LNHNV, CDR2 YYDKDF (reference sequence). CDR3 residues: CATSRDPRAVYNEQFF. The CDR3 DNA is TGTGCCACCAGCAGAGATCCGCGGGCCGTCTACAATGAGCAGTTCTTC.

The rearrangement joins TRBV18 to TRBJ1-3; 8 nucleotides line up with TRBD1. This CDR3 region has 15 residues. The germline V gene encodes CDR1 KGHSH and CDR2 LQKENI. V trimming: 6 bases; J trimming: 0 bases; junction bases outside the gene matches: 4. In nucleotides, the CDR3 is TGTGCCAGCTCGGACAGGGCCATCTCTGGAAACACCATATATTTT. It specifies CASSDRAISGNTIYF.

The J gene is TRBJ2-4, the V gene TRBV19; TRBD2 matches at 15 bases. Germline values: CDR1 LNHDA, CDR2 SQIVND (reference sequence). The V segment lost 5 bases and the J segment 3 bases; nucleotides outside the gene matches: 8. CDR3 length equals 18 residues. CDR3 bases: TGTGCCAGTAGTCCTTTGGAGGGACTAGCGGGAGGCAAAAACATTCAGTACTTC. This translates into CASSPLEGLAGGKNIQYF. Based on the CDR3 plus reference TRBV19 and TRBJ2-4, the full variable domain is DGGITQSPKYLFRKEGQNVTLSCEQNLNHDAMYWYRQDPGQGLRLIYYSQIVNDFQKGDIAEGYSVSREKKESFPLTVTSAQKNPTAFYLCASSPLEGLAGGKNIQYFGAGTRLSVL.

The J gene is TRBJ2-5, the V gene TRBV27; the match to TRBD2 covers 11 bases. J lost 3 bases, V lost 5 bases, and 11 bases had no gene match. The CDR3 runs 17 residues. Germline loops: CDR1 MNHEY, CDR2 SMNVEV (reference sequence). The DNA of the CDR3 is TGTGCCAGCAGTACCTCCGGGACTAGCGGCCGAAAAGAGACCCAGTACTTC. The encoded protein is CASSTSGTSGRKETQYF.

The chain links TRBV5-1 to TRBJ1-3; TRBD1 agrees at 8 bases. V shed 0 bases, J shed 2 bases, and the junction held 4 bases outside the gene matches. CDR1 and CDR2 from the germline V gene are SGHRS and YFSETQ. This CDR3 has 16 residues. CDR3 protein: CASSLAGTGPGNTIYF. In DNA form, the CDR3 reads TGCGCCAGCAGCTTGGCGGGGACAGGACCTGGAAACACCATATATTTT.

V usage is TRBV7-9 and J usage is TRBJ2-6; D is unclear. CDR1 and CDR2 (germline): SEHNR, FQNEAQ (reference sequence). V lost 5 bases and J 0 bases, leaving 14 bases between the germline ends. The CDR3 covers 17 residues. For the CDR3, the DNA is TGTGCCAGCAGCCACCCAGACCGGAGCTCTGGGGCCAACGTCCTGACTTTC. Residues: CASSHPDRSSGANVLTF.

The J gene is TRBJ1-2, the V gene TRBV5-1; no clear D gene. The ends were cut back, 0 bases at V and 0 bases at J, with 18 bases in the middle. The germline V gene encodes CDR1 SGHRS and CDR2 YFSETQ. This CDR3 is 18 amino acids long. This chain's CDR3 is CASSLAVAVPNTNYGYTF. CDR3 DNA: TGCGCCAGCAGCTTGGCCGTGGCAGTACCGAATACTAACTATGGCTACACCTTC.

This clone was found once. The rearrangement uses TRBV28 and TRBJ1-4; weak D call: TRBD1 (6 bases). Germline assignment: CDR1 MDHEN and CDR2 SYDVKM. The CDR3 totals 15 residues. The V and J ends lost 2 bases and 1 base respectively, with 8 bases between them. The CDR3 nucleotides read TGTGCCAGCAGTTTAGGGGGACAAACTAATGAAAAACTGTTTTTT. The encoded protein is CASSLGGQTNEKLFF.

A single count supports this clone. The chain has TRBV28 and TRBJ2-7, with a weak D call TRBD1 (5 bases). The V gene's germline CDR1 is MDHEN and CDR2 SYDVKM. V was cut by 3 bases and J by 5 bases, with 17 bases left in between. The CDR3 extends over 15 amino acids. DNA for the CDR3: TGTGCCAGCAGTTTTCGCAGGGCCACGGGCCACGAGCAGTACTTC. This gives the protein CASSFRRATGHEQYF. Combining the CDR3 with reference TRBV28 and TRBJ2-7 gives the whole variable domain DVKVTQSSRYLVKRTGEKVFLECVQDMDHENMFWYRQDPGLGLRLIYFSYDVKMKEKGDIPEGYSVSREKKERFSLILESASTNQTSMYLCASSFRRATGHEQYFGPGTRLTVT.

This clone has a single count. The CDR3 loop is CASGFISGRYTGELFF. DNA for the CDR3: TGTGCTAGTGGTTTTATTAGCGGGAGATACACCGGGGAGCTGTTTTTT. This chain joins TRBV12-5 and TRBJ2-2, with TRBD2 matching 9 bases. Trimming cost V 3 bases and J 3 bases; bases outside gene matches: 5. CDR1 and CDR2 (germline): LGHNT, FRNRAP. The CDR3 runs 16 residues.

For the CDR3, the DNA is TGTGCCAGCAGCACACAGGGCGGCGGCTACACCTTC. This gives the protein CASSTQGGGYTF. The V call is TRBV9, the J call TRBJ1-2, with a weak D call TRBD1 (6 bases). Germline V lookup: CDR1 SGDLS, CDR2 YYNGEE. V lost 4 bases to trimming and J lost 8 bases, with 12 bases between them. This CDR3 region has 12 residues.

This clone was observed a few times. This chain links TRBV5-6 with TRBJ1-6, with D perhaps matching TRBD1 (6 bases). There are 16 residues in the CDR3. The germline V gene encodes CDR1 SGHDT and CDR2 YYEEEE. Trimming pared 0 bases from V and 3 bases from J, leaving 10 bases between. The CDR3 sequence is CASSLGQANYNSPLHF. The CDR3 nucleotides read TGTGCCAGCAGCTTGGGACAGGCAAACTATAATTCACCCCTCCACTTT.

This chain connects TRBV25-1 to TRBJ2-7, with a tentative D call TRBD2 (7 bases). The CDR3 contains 16 residues. The ends were cut back, 6 bases at V and 5 bases at J, with 23 bases in the middle. Germline lookup yields CDR1 MGHDK and CDR2 SYGVNS. The CDR3 protein is CASSAPAGGRRNEQYF. For the CDR3, the DNA is TGTGCCAGCAGCGCTCCCGCCGGGGGGCGTCGGAACGAGCAGTACTTC.

The J gene is TRBJ2-3, the V gene TRBV5-1; TRBD2 matches 9 bases. There are 16 residues in the CDR3. Losses at the gene ends were 0 bases for V and 4 bases for J; bases not matched to a gene: 6. Germline V gives CDR1 SGHRS, CDR2 YFSETQ. CDR3 amino acids: CASSLVVAGASDTQYF. In nucleotides, the CDR3 is TGCGCCAGCAGCTTGGTCGTAGCGGGAGCTTCAGATACGCAGTATTTT.

The chain is built from TRBV28 and TRBJ2-3; TRBD1 might be the D (5 bases). The V gene's germline CDR1 is MDHEN and CDR2 SYDVKM. The CDR3 runs to 15 residues. V dropped 6 bases and J dropped 0 bases, with 13 bases sitting between them. As DNA, the CDR3 is TGTGCCAGCAGGAATAGAAGGGGTAGCACAGATACGCAGTATTTT. Its translation is CASRNRRGSTDTQYF.

CDR3 coding DNA: TGTGCCAGCAGCTTAGTGTCTATCCGAATCGGTGGCTACACCTTC. Its translation is CASSLVSIRIGGYTF. The rearrangement joins TRBV11-2 to TRBJ1-2; no firm D call. The V end lost 1 base, the J end lost 7 bases, and 16 bases lay between the germline ends. CDR3 length: 15 amino acids. Germline CDR1 and CDR2: SGHAT and FQNNGV. The full variable domain, with the rest looked up from reference TRBV11-2 and TRBJ1-2, is EAGVAQSPRYKIIEKRQSVAFWCNPISGHATLYWYQQILGQGPKLLIQFQNNGVVDDSQLPKDRFSAERLKGVDSTLKIQPAKLEDSAVYLCASSLVSIRIGGYTFGSGTRLTVV.

The chain employs TRBV19 and TRBJ2-7; TRBD2 aligns across 9 bases. The junction had 10 bases not matched to a gene; V was cut back by 4 bases and J by 0 bases. CDR3 length: 17 residues. Germline loops: CDR1 LNHDA, CDR2 SQIVND (reference sequence). The CDR3 is CASSTPVSGGSSYEQYF. CDR3 nucleotides: TGTGCCAGTAGTACCCCCGTTAGCGGGGGTTCCTCCTACGAGCAGTACTTC.

The chain employs TRBV24-1 and TRBJ1-2; 9 bases map to TRBD1. The germline V gene has CDR1 KGHDR and CDR2 SFDVKD. CDR3 length: 13 amino acids. J lost 2 bases, V lost 9 bases, and 3 bases had no gene match. CDR3 region: CATADRGNYGYTF. In nucleotides, the CDR3 is TGTGCCACCGCCGACAGGGGGAACTATGGCTACACCTTC.